A selection of T cell receptor beta chains follows, all from one sample in a study of blood T cell repertoires in COVID-19. Here immunoSEQ multiplex PCR was the method, and the copy in TCRdb shows in-frame clones only, minus some. The data contain roughly 60,000 clones, approximately 84% of them singletons. Sequenced: peripheral blood. The receptors here all came from a human donor in a cohort sampled during active COVID-19. CDR3s include the opening cysteine and the closing phenylalanine or tryptophan. The order of the fields is D gene, V gene, clone size, J gene, CDR3 DNA, CDR3 protein. D genes are given only for firm matches. Only some rows state a clone size, as once, few, many or a class for expanded clones.

TRBD1	TRBV7-9	NA	TRBJ1-4	TGTGCCAGCAGCCCGCAGGGGGGCACGTTAGAAAAACTGTTTTTT	CASSPQGGTLEKLFF
TRBD2	TRBV5-1	NA	TRBJ2-2	TGCGCCAGCAGCTCTTGGACTAGCCAATCCGGGGAGCTGTTTTTT	CASSSWTSQSGELFF
NA	TRBV15	NA	TRBJ2-5	TGTGCCACCAGCGCGGGACAGCAAGAGACCCAGTACTTC	CATSAGQQETQYF
NA	TRBV2	NA	TRBJ2-7	TGTGCCAGCAGCCTGACAGATTACGAGCAGTACTTC	CASSLTDYEQYF
NA	TRBV2	NA	TRBJ2-5	TGTGCCAGCAGCTATACAGGGCTGGAGACCCAGTACTTC	CASSYTGLETQYF
NA	TRBV24-1	NA	TRBJ2-6	TGTGCCACCAGTGATTTTGGCGGGACGACGTTCTCCCGCTCTGGGGCCAACGTCCTGACTTTC	CATSDFGGTTFSRSGANVLTF
NA	TRBV29-1	NA	TRBJ2-1	TGCAGCGTTGACGGTACCTACAATGAGCAGTTCTTC	CSVDGTYNEQFF
TRBD2	TRBV5-1	once	TRBJ2-3	TGCGCCAGCAGCTTGGGGCCTGCTAGCGGGGGAACAGATACGCAGTATTTT	CASSLGPASGGTDTQYF
NA	TRBV7-2	NA	TRBJ2-7	TGTGCCAGCAGCTTTCAGGTCTCCTACGAGCAGTACTTC	CASSFQVSYEQYF
NA	TRBV4-2	NA	TRBJ1-1	TGTGCCAGCAGCCAAGTCATAGTCGGGGGGTTCACTGAAGCTTTCTTT	CASSQVIVGGFTEAFF
TRBD2	TRBV3-1/TRBV3-2	NA	TRBJ2-1	TGTGCCAGCAGCCCAAGCGGGAGCAGGGTAAATGAGCAGTTCTTC	CASSPSGSRVNEQFF
TRBD1	TRBV18	NA	TRBJ2-5	TGTGCCAGCTCACCACTGGCGGACAGGGACCAAGAGACCCAGTACTTC	CASSPLADRDQETQYF
NA	TRBV2	once	TRBJ2-6	TGTGCCAGCAGTGATCGAACGGGTTCTGGGGCCAACGTCCTGACTTTC	CASSDRTGSGANVLTF
TRBD2	TRBV29-1	NA	TRBJ2-7	TGCAGCGTTGTTAGCGGGAGTTCCTACGAGCAGTACTTC	CSVVSGSSYEQYF
TRBD1	TRBV5-8	NA	TRBJ1-1	TGTGCCAGCAGCTTGGAAAGGGGGCGTACTGAAGCTTTCTTT	CASSLERGRTEAFF
TRBD1	TRBV2	NA	TRBJ2-2	TGTGCCAGCAGCATAGACAGGGAGAGGCGCGGGGAGCTGTTTTTT	CASSIDRERRGELFF
NA	TRBV14	few	TRBJ2-4	TGTGCCAGCAGCCCATTCGACTTGGGCATTCAGTACTTC	CASSPFDLGIQYF
TRBD2	TRBV9	NA	TRBJ2-2	TGTGCCAGCAGCGGCGGACTAGCGGGATACACCGGGGAGCTGTTTTTT	CASSGGLAGYTGELFF
NA	TRBV6-2/TRBV6-3	NA	TRBJ1-6	TGTGCCAGCAGTTACCTGGGCATAGCGGCTTCACCCCTCCACTTT	CASSYLGIAASPLHF
TRBD2	TRBV7-2	few	TRBJ2-2	TGTGCCACCACGGCTAGCGGGGGTATAAAGACCGGGGAGCTGTTTTTT	CATTASGGIKTGELFF
NA	TRBV7-9	few	TRBJ2-3	TGTGCCAGCAGCCTTTGGGGCGGCCGTCTAGGGGATTGGACAGATACGCAGTATTTT	CASSLWGGRLGDWTDTQYF
TRBD2	TRBV5-1	NA	TRBJ2-2	TGCGCCAGCAGCTTACTAGCGGGAGCTGCCGGGGAGCTGTTTTTT	CASSLLAGAAGELFF
NA	TRBV5-5	few	TRBJ2-2	TGTGCCAGCAGCTTGGCGGCAGGGGGGACCGGGGAGCTGTTTTTT	CASSLAAGGTGELFF
NA	TRBV11-3	NA	TRBJ2-1	TGTGCCAGCAGCTTAGGTCAGGGTAATGAGCAGTTCTTC	CASSLGQGNEQFF
TRBD2	TRBV7-2	NA	TRBJ2-3	TGTGCCAGCAGCTTAGCTAGTACCGGGACTAGCGGGGGAGGGCAGTATTTT	CASSLASTGTSGGGQYF
TRBD1	TRBV6-5	NA	TRBJ1-1	TGTGCCAGCAGTTACATGGCAGGGGGCGATAGTGAAGCTTTCTTT	CASSYMAGGDSEAFF
NA	TRBV18	NA	TRBJ2-1	TGTGCCAGCTCACCACTCGGTGGTGGCAATGAGCAGTTCTTC	CASSPLGGGNEQFF
NA	TRBV28	NA	TRBJ2-2	TGTGCCAGCAGTTTAGGTGGCTGGGAGCTGTTTTTT	CASSLGGWELFF
NA	TRBV16	few	TRBJ1-2	TGTGCCAGCAGCCCAAACAGGGAGGGCTATGGCTACACCTTC	CASSPNREGYGYTF
NA	TRBV27	NA	TRBJ2-2	TGTGCCAGCAGCCACGGGTTAAACACCGGGGAGCTGTTTTTT	CASSHGLNTGELFF
TRBD1	TRBV7-9	few	TRBJ2-2	TGTGCCAGCAGCCCCCTACAGGGGGTTTTTACCGGGGAGCTGTTTTTT	CASSPLQGVFTGELFF
NA	TRBV11-2	NA	TRBJ1-1	TGTGCCAGCAGCCCGAGCGGGGGGCGAAACACTGAAGCTTTCTTT	CASSPSGGRNTEAFF
NA	TRBV15	NA	TRBJ2-1	TGTGCCACCAGCATCGGACATTCGAGCTCCTACAATGAGCAGTTCTTC	CATSIGHSSSYNEQFF
NA	TRBV18	NA	TRBJ2-7	TGTGCCAGCTCACCATATCAGCAGGGGGGTTTCTCGTCGGGCGAGCAGTACTTC	CASSPYQQGGFSSGEQYF
TRBD2	TRBV7-2	NA	TRBJ2-7	TGTGCCAGCAGCCGCGGACTAGCGGATTACGAGCAGTACTTC	CASSRGLADYEQYF
NA	TRBV9	NA	TRBJ2-1	TGTGCCAGCAGCGGGCTCCAGGGTGTCAATGAGCAGTTCTTC	CASSGLQGVNEQFF
NA	TRBV27	NA	TRBJ2-3	TGTGCCAGCAGTCCAGTGGGAGCAGATACGCAGTATTTT	CASSPVGADTQYF
NA	TRBV6-4	NA	TRBJ2-7	TGTGCCAGACAGGGAGGGACCTACGAGCAGTACTTC	CARQGGTYEQYF
TRBD2	TRBV5-1	NA	TRBJ2-1	TGCGCCAGCAGCTTAGCTAGCGGGAGTATGAATGAGCAGTTCTTC	CASSLASGSMNEQFF
TRBD1	TRBV5-1	NA	TRBJ2-1	TGCGCCAGCAGCGCCCGGGACAGATCGAATGAGCAGTTCTTC	CASSARDRSNEQFF
NA	TRBV10-3	NA	TRBJ1-1	TGTGCCATCAGTGCCCTCGGGACTGAAGCTTTCTTT	CAISALGTEAFF
NA	TRBV12-3/TRBV12-4	many	TRBJ1-2	TGTGCCAGCAGTTTTGAGGTCGGTCGCTACACCTTC	CASSFEVGRYTF
NA	TRBV3-1/TRBV3-2	few	TRBJ2-2	TGTGCCAGCAGCCAAGAACCTAGCTCCGGGGAGCTGTTTTTT	CASSQEPSSGELFF
NA	TRBV6-5	NA	TRBJ2-2	TGTGCCAGCAACCCCCAGGGGCGGACCGGGGAGCTGTTTTTT	CASNPQGRTGELFF
NA	TRBV5-1	once	TRBJ1-4	TGCGCCAGCAGCCGGGGGGTCAGTTCTGAAAAACTGTTTTTT	CASSRGVSSEKLFF
TRBD2	TRBV27	medium-sized	TRBJ2-3	TGTGCCAGCTATTCACTAGCGGGGTTTATCACAGATACGCAGTATTTT	CASYSLAGFITDTQYF
TRBD1	TRBV6-2/TRBV6-3	once	TRBJ1-4	TGTGCCAGCAGTTACTCGACAGGGGGCGGTGAAAAACTGTTTTTT	CASSYSTGGGEKLFF
NA	TRBV5-4	NA	TRBJ1-4	TGTGCCAGCAGCTTGGGAGGGGGTAGCACTAATGAAAAACTGTTTTTT	CASSLGGGSTNEKLFF
NA	TRBV30	NA	TRBJ2-5	TGTGCCTGGATAAGGAGCGAGACCCAGTACTTC	CAWIRSETQYF
NA	TRBV3-1/TRBV3-2	NA	TRBJ1-2	TGTGCCAGCAGCCAAGAGCAGCGAGGCTACACCTTC	CASSQEQRGYTF
NA	TRBV7-3	NA	TRBJ1-2	TGTGCCAGCAGCCTCCAACAGGGCTCAGGCTACACCTTC	CASSLQQGSGYTF
TRBD1	TRBV30	NA	TRBJ2-7	TGTGCCCGCTCGGGGGGACAGGGGTTCGAGCAGTACTTC	CARSGGQGFEQYF
TRBD1	TRBV19	NA	TRBJ2-7	TGTGCCAGTAGTGGACAGGGGAGGTACGAGCAGTACTTC	CASSGQGRYEQYF
TRBD2	TRBV7-8	NA	TRBJ2-5	TGTGCCAGCAGCAAAGGGACTACGATTGGGCAAGAGACCCAGTACTTC	CASSKGTTIGQETQYF
NA	TRBV12-3/TRBV12-4	NA	TRBJ1-1	TGTGCCAGCAGCCCGACAGGCCCCACTGAAGCTTTCTTT	CASSPTGPTEAFF